This T cell receptor beta chain was sequenced in a study of cytomegalovirus exposure and HLA in healthy donors. The wider study: About 85 million unique TCR sequences came from HLA-typed donors in an early release.

V dropped 2 bases and J dropped 12 bases, with 8 bases sitting between them. This CDR3 is 11 amino acids long. The germline CDR1 and CDR2 sequences are SEHNR and FQNEAQ (reference sequence). Study-level points and caveats: The majority of CMV-associated TCR beta chains were reported as apparently HLA-restricted in a later analysis. Several of the most significant clusters appeared, in a later analysis, to be linked to common viral pathogens.

Of note for this clone: As yet, its antigen is unknown.

PCR was performed using 60 Vbeta and 13 Jbeta primers. Generated by immunoSEQ multiplex PCR, the TCRdb table keeps only in-frame clones and is missing some. In total, the table holds 100,000 to 150,000 clones. The sequencing sample was made of PBMCs. The chain is built from TRBV7-9 and TRBJ1-3; TRBD1 is a possible D gene (5 bases). The origin of this receptor is a woman aged 40 to 55 in good health and CMV-seropositive. CDR3 protein: CASSLKDIIYF. The CDR3, as DNA: TGTGCCAGCAGCTTAAAGGACATCATATATTTT.